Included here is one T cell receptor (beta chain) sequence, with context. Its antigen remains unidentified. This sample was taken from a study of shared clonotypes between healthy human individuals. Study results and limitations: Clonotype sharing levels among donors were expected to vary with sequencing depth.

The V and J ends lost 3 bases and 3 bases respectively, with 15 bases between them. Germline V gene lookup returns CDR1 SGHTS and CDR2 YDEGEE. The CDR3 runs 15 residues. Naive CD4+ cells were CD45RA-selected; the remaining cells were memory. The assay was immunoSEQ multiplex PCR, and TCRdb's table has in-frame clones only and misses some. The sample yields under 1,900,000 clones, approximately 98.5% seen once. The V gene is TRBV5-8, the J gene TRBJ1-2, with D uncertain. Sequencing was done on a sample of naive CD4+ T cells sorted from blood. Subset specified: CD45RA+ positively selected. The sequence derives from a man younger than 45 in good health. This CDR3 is CASSSLPGLDYGYTF. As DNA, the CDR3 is TGTGCCAGCAGCTCGCTCCCGGGTTTGGACTATGGCTACACCTTC.